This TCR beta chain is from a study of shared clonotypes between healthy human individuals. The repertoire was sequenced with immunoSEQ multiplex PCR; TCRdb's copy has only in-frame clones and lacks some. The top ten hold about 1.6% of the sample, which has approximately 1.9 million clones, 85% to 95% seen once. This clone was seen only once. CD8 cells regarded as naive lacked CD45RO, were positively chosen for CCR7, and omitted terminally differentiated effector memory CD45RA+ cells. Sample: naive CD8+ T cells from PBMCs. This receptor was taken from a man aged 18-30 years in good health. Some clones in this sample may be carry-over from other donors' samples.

This CDR3 reads CASSVVPRVSGTDTDTQYF. CDR3 bases: TGTGCCAGCAGCGTAGTGCCTCGGGTTAGCGGGACGGACACAGATACGCAGTATTTT. The V gene is TRBV9, the J gene TRBJ2-3, with TRBD2 identical over 8 bases. The J segment lost 2 bases and the V segment lost 0 bases, leaving 14 bases of the junction unmatched. The CDR3 runs to 19 residues. Germline values: CDR1 SGDLS, CDR2 YYNGEE. The variable domain in full, with the rest retrieved from reference TRBV9 and TRBJ2-3, is DSGVTQTPKHLITATGQRVTLRCSPRSGDLSVYWYQQSLDQGLQFLIQYYNGEERAKGNILERFSAQQFPDLHSELNLSSLELGDSALYFCASSVVPRVSGTDTDTQYFGPGTRLTVL.